This passage covers 30 T cell receptor beta chains from one sample sequenced in a study of T cells in Graves' hyperthyroidism and ophthalmopathy. Amplified TCR beta CDR3 regions came from RNA transcripts. Using the HTBI primer set, a first-round RT-PCR was run on the TCR CDR3. TCRdb re-called the multiplex PCR reads with MiXCR, one entry per CDR3 protein. Here the sample spans nearly 600,000 distinct CDR3 sequences, approximately 13% being singletons. Sequencing used blood. These receptors all come from a woman in her 30s with Graves' hyperthyroidism that later progressed to Graves' ophthalmopathy.

This clonotype was recorded at least ten times. This chain uses TRBV20-1 with TRBJ2-5, with unresolved D. CDR3 length: 14 amino acids. With 0 bases removed from V and 1 base from J, the gap between germline ends came to 9 bases. The germline CDR1 and CDR2 sequences are DFQATT and SNEGSKA (reference sequence). The CDR3 reads CSAREARSQETQYF. As DNA, the CDR3 is TGCAGTGCTAGAGAGGCCCGGTCCCAAGAGACCCAGTACTTC.

This clonotype occurred many times. The V call is TRBV11-3, the J call TRBJ2-5, with 8 positions matching TRBD2. V lost 5 bases, J lost 5 bases, and 7 bases stayed unmatched. Germline V CDR1 and CDR2: SGHNT, YENEEA. This CDR3 spans 14 amino acids. CDR3 sequence (DNA): TGTGCCAGCAGCCCCTGGACTAGCTCGGAGACCCAGTACTTC. This encodes CASSPWTSSETQYF.

Worth noting for this clonotype: A much larger clone sits a single nucleotide away, making a read error possible. V is TRBV27 and J is TRBJ1-1; D gene unclear. The CDR3 has 13 residues. The V gene's germline CDR1 is MNHEY and CDR2 SMNVEV (reference sequence). The CDR3, as DNA: TGTGCCGGCAGTTTGTCAGGTATCGCCGAAGCTTTCTTT. Its translation is CAGSLSGIAEAFF.

With regard to this clonotype: At one of its ends the junction is not consistent with the germline gene, which may arise from a read error. The chain links TRBV4-3 to TRBJ2-7; possibly TRBD2 for D (5 bases). CDR1 and CDR2 (germline): LGHNA, YSLEER. This CDR3 has 15 amino acids. The CDR3 region is CASSSGSAAIYEQHF. The DNA for the CDR3 is TGCGCCAGCAGCTCCGGTAGCGCCGCTATATACGAGCAGCACTTC.

This clonotype was recorded many times. The chain has TRBV19 and TRBJ2-3; weak D call: TRBD2 (6 bases). Trimming removed 4 bases from V and 1 base from J, with 12 bases in between. CDR1 is LNHDA and CDR2 is SQIVND in the germline V gene (reference sequence). CDR3 length equals 15 residues. CDR3 DNA: TGTGCCAGTAGTAAGGCTGCTAGCGGCACAGATACGCAGTATTTT. Translated: CASSKAASGTDTQYF.

In this sample, this clonotype turned up once. This chain links TRBV25-1 with TRBJ2-1; 7 positions match TRBD1. This CDR3 comprises 15 residues. The J segment lost 3 bases and the V segment lost 6 bases, leaving 8 bases of the junction unmatched. CDR1 and CDR2 from the germline V gene are MGHDK and SYGVNS. CDR3 residues: CASRLRDSLYNEQFF. CDR3 bases: TGTGCCAGCAGACTACGGGACAGCCTCTACAATGAGCAGTTCTTC.

This clonotype came up many times. This chain joins TRBV6-1 and TRBJ2-1; D gene ambiguous. The germline gives CDR1 MNHNS, CDR2 SASEGT. The CDR3 spans 12 residues. V dropped 5 bases and J dropped 2 bases, with 4 bases sitting between them. CDR3 coding DNA: TGTGCCAGCAGTCGTACCTACAATGAGCAGTTCTTC. Protein sequence: CASSRTYNEQFF.

This clonotype was seen repeatedly, ten times or more. The rearrangement uses TRBV7-9 and TRBJ2-3; either TRBD1 or TRBD2 may fit D (5 bases each). Trimming took off 6 bases at V and 9 bases at J, with 19 bases between the two ends. CDR3 length: 14 residues. CDR1 SEHNR and CDR2 FQNEAQ come from the germline V gene (reference sequence). For the CDR3, the DNA is TGTGCCAGCAGTTCGAGGGGTGGAGGTGGCACGCAGTATTTT. This sequence encodes CASSSRGGGGTQYF.

This clonotype was counted at least ten times. The CDR3 DNA sequence: TGCAGCGTCACTTCCCTGGGAGATTTGAACACTGAAGCTTTCTTT. Encoded protein: CSVTSLGDLNTEAFF. The chain is built from TRBV29-1 and TRBJ1-1, with no clear D. There are 15 residues in the CDR3. Germline-derived CDR1 and CDR2 are SQVTM and ANQGSEA. V was cut by 6 bases and J by 0 bases, with 17 bases left in between.

This clonotype showed up just a few times. The J gene is TRBJ2-7, the V gene TRBV6-1; TRBD1 matches at 9 bases. J lost 5 bases, V lost 6 bases, and 8 bases had no gene match. The CDR3 contains 14 residues. Germline V gene sequence: CDR1 MNHNS, CDR2 SASEGT. DNA for the CDR3: TGTGCCAGCAGAACAGGGGGCCCCCTGGACGAGCAGTACTTC. Protein: CASRTGGPLDEQYF.

The J gene is TRBJ1-6, the V gene TRBV4-1, with TRBD1 matching 7 bases. This CDR3 has 18 residues. V trimming: 0 bases; J trimming: 3 bases; junction bases outside the gene matches: 8. Germline V gene data show CDR1 as MGHRA and CDR2 as YSYEKL. In nucleotides, the CDR3 is TGCGCCAGCAGCCAAGAACCCCAGGGGGGATTCTATAATTCACCCCTCCACTTT. This codes for CASSQEPQGGFYNSPLHF.

CDR3 DNA sequence: TGTGCCAGCAGTTCCGGACAGGGGGATACGCAGTATTTT. Its protein product is CASSSGQGDTQYF. This chain connects TRBV28 to TRBJ2-3, with TRBD1 matching 9 bases. Germline V CDR1 and CDR2: MDHEN, SYDVKM. V was pared by 4 bases and J by 6 bases, with 2 bases of the junction left unmatched. This CDR3 comprises 13 residues.

This clonotype has at least ten counts. The chain carries TRBV27 and TRBJ1-1; 7 bases agree with TRBD1. Germline V CDR1 and CDR2: MNHEY, SMNVEV (reference sequence). After removal of 4 bases from V and 1 base from J, the junction contained 3 bases not matched to a gene. The CDR3 sequence is 14 residues long. The chain's CDR3 is CASSSGTANTEAFF. The CDR3, as DNA: TGTGCCAGCAGTTCCGGGACAGCGAACACTGAAGCTTTCTTT.

This clonotype has at least ten counts. The CDR3 protein is CASSYRSGVDEQFF. The CDR3 bases are TGTGCCAGCAGCTATCGATCGGGGGTGGATGAGCAGTTCTTC. The rearrangement links TRBV6-1 to TRBJ2-1, with D perhaps TRBD2 (6 bases). The germline V gene has CDR1 MNHNS and CDR2 SASEGT. CDR3 size: 14 residues. Trimming left V 6 bases short and J 8 bases short, with 17 bases between.

This clonotype was seen repeatedly, ten times or more. The chain has TRBV20-1 and TRBJ2-7; unclear D gene. The ends were cut back, 5 bases at V and 5 bases at J, with 7 bases in the middle. The CDR3 consists of 10 residues. Germline loops: CDR1 DFQATT, CDR2 SNEGSKA (reference sequence). This chain's CDR3 is CSALTHEQYF. DNA for the CDR3: TGCAGTGCTCTTACGCACGAGCAGTACTTC.

This clonotype was counted ten times or more. V gene TRBV7-2 combines with J gene TRBJ2-7; possibly TRBD1 or TRBD2 for D (5 bases each). The ends were cut back, 5 bases at V and 0 bases at J, with 14 bases in the middle. Germline-derived CDR1 and CDR2 are SGHTA and FQGNSA. CDR3 length: 15 amino acids. The CDR3 coding sequence is TGTGCCAGCAGCCCCCGGCTGGGGGACTCCTACGAGCAGTACTTC. Protein product: CASSPRLGDSYEQYF.

The V and J genes are TRBV27 and TRBJ1-2; 10 nucleotides match TRBD1. Unmatched junction bases numbered 9, after V lost 4 bases and J lost 4 bases. CDR1 and CDR2 from the germline V gene are MNHEY and SMNVEV (reference sequence). The length of the CDR3 is 16 residues. CDR3 coding DNA: TGTGCCAGCAGTTCCCTGGGACAGGGGAGGGGCTATGGCTACACCTTC. It is translated as CASSSLGQGRGYGYTF.

In this sample, this clonotype turned up many times. V usage is TRBV29-1 and J usage is TRBJ2-6; D unresolved. The CDR3 runs 16 residues. CDR1 SQVTM and CDR2 ANQGSEA come from the germline V gene. Trimming took off 1 base at V and 0 bases at J, with 10 bases between the two ends. Written as DNA, the CDR3 is TGCAGCGTTGAAGTTGAGGCGAGCTCTGGGGCCAACGTCCTGACTTTC. It encodes CSVEVEASSGANVLTF.

The gene calls are TRBV7-9 and TRBJ1-3; no clear D gene. The CDR3 spans 16 residues. Trimming left V 1 base short and J 0 bases short, with 10 bases between. Germline assignment: CDR1 SEHNR and CDR2 FQNEAQ (reference sequence). This CDR3 reads CASSLGSALSGNTIYF. As DNA, the CDR3 is TGTGCCAGCAGCTTAGGATCGGCTCTCTCTGGAAACACCATATATTTT.

The sample holds many counts of this clonotype. The gene calls are TRBV15 and TRBJ2-1; 7 positions agree with TRBD2. With 0 bases clipped from V and 7 bases from J, the junction kept 12 bases outside the gene matches. CDR1 is LNHNV and CDR2 is YYDKDF in the germline V gene (reference sequence). The CDR3 is 17 amino acids. This CDR3 reads CATSRDPGSGFWNEQFF. The CDR3 bases are TGTGCCACCAGCAGAGATCCAGGTAGCGGGTTTTGGAATGAGCAGTTCTTC.

This clonotype was seen at least ten times. This chain links TRBV20-1 with TRBJ2-2, with D possibly being TRBD1 (5 bases). V was shortened by 7 bases and J by 3 bases, with 9 bases between the two germline ends. The CDR3 extends over 12 amino acids. Germline V gives CDR1 DFQATT, CDR2 SNEGSKA (reference sequence). The CDR3 DNA follows: TGCAGTGTGCAAGGGGACACCGGGGAGCTGTTTTTT. It encodes CSVQGDTGELFF.

The chain has TRBV5-6 and TRBJ2-7; D gene uncertain. The CDR3 totals 12 residues. CDR1 is SGHDT, CDR2 YYEEEE, per germline. V lost 7 bases and J 2 bases, leaving 10 bases between the germline ends. The CDR3 DNA sequence: TGTGCCAGCGGCTCCACACCCTACGAGCAGTACTTC. Its protein product is CASGSTPYEQYF.

The V and J genes are TRBV5-1 and TRBJ2-1; TRBD2 agrees at 8 bases. Losses at the gene ends were 1 base for V and 3 bases for J; bases not matched to a gene: 3. Germline V gene sequence: CDR1 SGHRS, CDR2 YFSETQ. The CDR3 runs to 15 residues. This CDR3 reads CASSLSLAGYNEQFF. DNA of the CDR3: TGCGCCAGCAGCTTGAGTCTAGCGGGCTACAATGAGCAGTTCTTC.

As to this clonotype: This may be a read error, as it is one base from a much larger clone. The rearrangement joins TRBV6-1 to TRBJ2-1, with 9 bases fitting TRBD2. This CDR3 comprises 16 residues. CDR1 and CDR2 (germline): MNHNS, SASEGT. The CDR3 reads CASSQYSGRGYNEQLF. The CDR3 DNA follows: TGTGCCAGCAGTCAATATAGCGGGAGAGGCTACAATGAGCAGCTCTTC.

Points on this clonotype: Its ends do not fully match the called genes, so a read error is possible. The chain carries TRBV9 and TRBJ2-7; 10 positions match TRBD2. The CDR3 covers 16 residues. CDR1 is SGDLS and CDR2 is YYNGEE in the germline V gene. The chain's CDR3 is CASSTTGTSASYQQYF. Here the CDR3 DNA reads TGTGCCAGCAGCACAACCGGGACTAGCGCTTCCTACCAGCAGTACTTC.

This clonotype occurred many times. The chain has TRBV7-2 and TRBJ2-1, with D possibly being TRBD2 (6 bases). The V and J ends lost 2 bases and 12 bases respectively, with 14 bases between them. The CDR3 sequence is 13 residues long. CDR1 SGHTA and CDR2 FQGNSA come from the germline V gene. The chain's CDR3 is CASSLRDGTGQFF. CDR3 sequence (DNA): TGTGCCAGCAGCTTAAGGGACGGGACTGGGCAGTTCTTC.

This clonotype was counted ten times or more. The chain links TRBV6-1 to TRBJ2-1; D unclear. CDR1 is MNHNS and CDR2 is SASEGT in the germline V gene. The V end was cut by 6 bases, the J end by 10 bases, with 10 bases between. This CDR3 has 11 amino acids. CDR3 coding DNA: TGTGCCAGCAGACGAATGGGAGAGCAGTTCTTC. Translating it yields CASRRMGEQFF.

This sequence joins TRBV9 and TRBJ2-7; TRBD2 matches at 9 bases. Trimming cost V 2 bases and J 5 bases; bases outside gene matches: 5. Germline CDR1 SGDLS, CDR2 YYNGEE. This CDR3 spans 14 amino acids. CDR3 bases: TGTGCCAGCAGCGTTAGCGGGAGAAACAACGAGCAGTACTTC. Translation gives CASSVSGRNNEQYF.

This clonotype has a handful of counts. CDR3 nucleotide sequence: TGTGCCACCAGCAGGGGAGGACAGGGAATCCTCTACGAGCAGTACTTC. Translation gives CATSRGGQGILYEQYF. This chain connects TRBV15 to TRBJ2-7, with 8 bases fitting TRBD1. J lost 3 bases, V lost 3 bases, and 10 bases had no gene match. This CDR3 is 16 amino acids long. CDR1 is LNHNV, CDR2 YYDKDF, per germline (reference sequence).

The chain is built from TRBV4-1 and TRBJ2-2, with TRBD2 matching 8 bases. The CDR3 is made up of 18 amino acids. Per the germline V gene, CDR1 is MGHRA and CDR2 is YSYEKL. Unmatched junction bases numbered 17, after V lost 6 bases and J lost 5 bases. The CDR3: CASSPRIAGPFGTGELFF. The CDR3 bases are TGCGCCAGCAGTCCCAGGATAGCGGGACCCTTTGGGACCGGGGAGCTGTTTTTT.